The next 3 T cell receptor beta chains were all read from a single sample in a study of T-cell reconstitution after alpha-beta-depleted transplantation in children. Unique molecular identifiers featured in how the TCRbeta library was prepared. MiXCR, applied by TCRdb to the PCR reads, yields one record per CDR3 protein. This repertoire shows about 170,000 distinct CDR3 sequences, around 10% found once; its top ten account for under 15%. Material: PBMCs, obtained before TCRalphabeta/CD19-depleted stem cell transplant. The receptors stem from a boy aged 2 to 9 with acute myeloid leukemia, due to receive a stem cell transplant.

The chain combines TRBV6-1 with TRBJ2-1; 8 nucleotides line up with TRBD2. V lost 2 bases to trimming and J lost 4 bases; unmatched junction nucleotides: 4. In germline, CDR1 is MNHNS, CDR2 SASEGT. The CDR3 has 15 residues. CDR3 nucleotide sequence: TGTGCCAGCAGTGAAAGTACGGGGGGGTACAATGAGCAGTTCTTC. It is translated as CASSESTGGYNEQFF.

About this clonotype: A much larger clone differs from this one at a single base, so this may be a read error. The rearrangement uses TRBV20-1 and TRBJ1-1; unclear D gene. Deletions cut 1 base from V and 1 base from J, with 13 bases between. The CDR3 loop spans 15 amino acids. Germline assignment: CDR1 DFQATT and CDR2 SNEGSKA (reference sequence). The CDR3 nucleotides read TGCAGTGCTAGAGTTTTGTCAGGAGAGAACACTGAAGCTTTCTTT. Amino acid sequence: CSARVLSGENTEAFF.

This clonotype was picked up many times. V gene TRBV6-4 combines with J gene TRBJ2-1; a weak D match, TRBD2 (6 bases). The CDR3 contains 15 residues. V dropped 0 bases and J dropped 0 bases, with 6 bases sitting between them. Germline V gene data show CDR1 as MRHNA and CDR2 as SNTAGT. The CDR3 bases are TGTGCCAGCAGTGACTCTAGCGGCTCCTACAATGAGCAGTTCTTC. This sequence encodes CASSDSSGSYNEQFF.